The 5 T cell receptor beta chains given below trace back to one sample, sequenced in a study of PD-L1 blockade in urothelial cancer. Specified time point: peripheral blood 6 weeks after treatment start. Clones were sequenced by immunoSEQ multiplex PCR, and TCRdb holds only the in-frame ones, with some missing. The table includes about 120,000 clones, approximately 89% detected once. The sample in question was PBMCs, obtained around atezolizumab (anti-PD-L1) treatment. These receptors originate from a man aged 55 to 69 with urothelial cancer.

The rearrangement uses TRBV28 and TRBJ1-1; D is perhaps TRBD1 (6 bases). CDR1 is MDHEN, CDR2 SYDVKM, per germline. This CDR3 comprises 15 residues. The germline V and J ends were trimmed by 5 bases and 2 bases, with 15 bases remaining between them. This CDR3 is CASSRYRVPNTEAFF. The CDR3 nucleotides read TGTGCCAGCAGTCGATACAGGGTACCCAACACTGAAGCTTTCTTT.

The CDR3, as DNA: TGTGCCAGCAGACGTAGCGGGGGGCCCTACAATGAGCAGTTCTTC. It codes for CASRRSGGPYNEQFF. The rearrangement joins TRBV6-5 to TRBJ2-1; 10 bases match TRBD2. Germline CDR1 is MNHEY and CDR2 is SVGAGI. CDR3 length: 15 residues. J was trimmed by 2 bases and V by 6 bases; bases with no gene match: 4.

V and J are TRBV7-6 and TRBJ2-4; TRBD2 aligns across 12 bases. Germline loops: CDR1 SGHVS, CDR2 FNYEAQ. The CDR3 consists of 14 residues. Losses at the gene ends were 4 bases for V and 10 bases for J; bases not matched to a gene: 5. In nucleotides, the CDR3 is TGTGCCAGCAGCTCAGGACTAGCGGGGACTATTCAGTACTTC. This encodes CASSSGLAGTIQYF.

This chain connects TRBV5-8 to TRBJ2-7, with D possibly TRBD2 on 7 matching bases. The CDR3 is 20 amino acids. The V end was cut by 3 bases, the J end by 0 bases, with 28 bases between. Per germline, CDR1 SGHTS and CDR2 YDEGEE. In nucleotides, the CDR3 is TGTGCCAGCAGCTATCTGACCGGAGGGGGGGCGGAAGGATTCTCCTACGAGCAGTACTTC. It yields the protein CASSYLTGGGAEGFSYEQYF.

V is TRBV18 and J is TRBJ2-3; possibly TRBD2 for D (5 bases). The CDR3 spans 16 residues. V lost 3 bases to trimming and J lost 0 bases, with 13 bases between them. Germline CDR1 is KGHSH and CDR2 is LQKENI. CDR3 coding DNA: TGTGCCAGCTCACCCCGAAGCGGCCGCAGCACAGATACGCAGTATTTT. Protein product: CASSPRSGRSTDTQYF.